This T cell receptor (beta chain) appears in the sequencing data of a study of Ad26.COV2.S vaccination and SARS-CoV-2 variants (dated by TCRdb to about 2021). Broadly, across the study: Vaccine-arm donors were drawn from COV1001, a multicentre, randomized, double-blind, placebo-controlled phase I-IIa trial of Ad26.COV2.S in healthy adults. Ad26.COV2.S was administered intramuscularly at 5 x 10^10 or 1 x 10^11 viral particles, either as a single shot or as two shots given 56 days apart. Throughout the experiments and outcome assessment, investigators stayed blinded to trial group allocation. Trial participants were randomized into five groups of five: low-dose or high-dose Ad26.COV2.S given once or twice, or placebo on both occasions. The specificity and breadth of SARS-CoV-2-reactive T cell receptors after Ad26.COV2.S vaccination were assessed by TCRbeta repertoire sequencing. A total of approximately 32 samples were included in the TCR-sequenced set, comprising some 20 Ad26.COV2.S vaccine recipients, 5 placebo recipients and 8 SARS-CoV-2 convalescent individuals.

The meaning of the sample's treatment or condition label: roughly 20 received Ad26.COV2.S at low or high dose, single or two shots; about 5 received placebo; per-sample allocation not given. For vaccine and placebo recipients, repertoires were sequenced using samples collected on day 63 after the first injection. Cohort 1b enrolled around 23 adults aged 18-55 years at a single site in Boston, USA, between 29 July and 7 August 2020. Ad26.COV2.S consisted of a replication-incompetent adenovirus type 26 vector by which a prefusion-stabilized SARS-CoV-2 spike protein from the original Wuhan strain was expressed. The immunoSEQ Assay was the method used to sequence TCRbeta CDR3 regions. After extraction, genomic DNA underwent amplification by bias-controlled multiplex PCR, followed by high-throughput sequencing. On the study's bioinformatics: Collapsing and filtering of sequences were performed to quantify the absolute abundance of each unique TCRbeta CDR3 region. T cell fraction was estimated by normalizing TCRbeta template counts to usable DNA, with usable DNA measured through amplification of reference genes found in all nucleated cells. Repertoire TCRs were annotated as SARS-CoV-2-specific when V gene, CDR3 amino acid sequence and J gene were exactly matched to a known reactive TCR set. The reference SARS-CoV-2 TCR set came from MIRA and was filtered for enrichment in COVID-19-positive ImmuneCODE repertoires, removing public or cross-reactive TCRs. Using the MIRA antigens, annotated TCRs were further analysed by specific ORF or by position within an ORF. Breadth was defined as the number of annotated unique rearrangements divided by the total number of unique productive rearrangements, and depth was defined as the summed frequency of the annotated unique rearrangements. Two-sided Wilcoxon rank-sum tests were applied when comparing TCR breadth between groups. TCRdb's version of the immuneACCESS table is confined to in-frame rearrangements and falls short of the full clone set. An unresolved V gene accounts for under half of the shortfall where checked; the remainder is of unknown origin. V, J and clone size reflect that table, while D and trimming were determined from the DNA. This sample has about 350,000 clones in its table, and about 89% of those were observed once. Roughly 5% of the sample is taken by the ten largest.

The germline V gene specifies MNHEY as CDR1 and SVGAGI as CDR2. The cysteine opens and the phenylalanine closes a CDR3 of 16 amino acids. The DNA shown is the 48-base CDR3, in frame from base 1. V and J lose 0 bases and 10 bases, and a span of 16 bases separates them. Summary of the overall study and its limitations: According to the authors, total T cell responses may have been underestimated by the TCR breadth and depth analyses. Ad26.COV2.S recipients had higher spike-specific TCR breadth than placebo recipients (P = 0.0014). After vaccination, spike-specific CD8+ and CD4+ T cell responses were reported to show substantial breadth. Comparing responses between vaccine doses or regimens was not something the study was powered to do. Non-spike TCR breadth was comparable between vaccine and placebo recipients, consistent with the vaccine containing only spike.

On this clone: Its antigen is currently not known. One base away there is no much larger clone; base qualities are not given.

This chain joins TRBV6-5 to TRBJ1-6; matching of 6 bases hints at TRBD1 as the D gene. This sample comprised peripheral blood, obtained in a trial of Ad26.COV2.S vaccine versus placebo. This sequence was found in a person aged 18-60 years who received the Ad26.COV2.S COVID-19 vaccine or a placebo. Here the CDR3 is given as CASSYSSTGSESPLHF. The bases read TGTGCCAGCAGTTACTCGTCAACAGGGTCGGAGTCACCCCTCCACTTT.